This T cell receptor (beta chain) was profiled in a study of control samples from healthy donors and cancer patients (dated by TCRdb to about 2020). A note on this clone: The clone's antigen remains unknown. The record has no base qualities; no much larger clone is one base away.

The germline V gene specifies MNHEY as CDR1 and SVGAGI as CDR2. The germline ends are 10 bases apart after V is trimmed by 2 bases and J by 6 bases. CDR3 length: 13 amino acids, cysteine to phenylalanine. CDR3 DNA is the only sequence kept; it has 39 bases, read in frame from the first base. Library preparation employed the immunoSEQ multiplex PCR assay. The clones in this table, taken by TCRdb from immuneACCESS, are in-frame only. Not every clone is retained; where verified, under half of the shortfall comes from an unresolved V gene, and the cause of the rest is unknown. Counted in this sample were about 410,000 clones; more than 80% of them appeared once. The ten largest clones take up roughly 6.4% of the sample.

This TCR came from a man in his forties with head and neck cancer. This chain joins TRBV6-5 to TRBJ1-2; 5 matching bases give a weak D call of TRBD1. Sequencing input: PBMCs. The CDR3 protein is CASSYRGIDGYTF. DNA sequence: TGTGCCAGCAGTTACCGGGGGATCGATGGCTACACCTTC.